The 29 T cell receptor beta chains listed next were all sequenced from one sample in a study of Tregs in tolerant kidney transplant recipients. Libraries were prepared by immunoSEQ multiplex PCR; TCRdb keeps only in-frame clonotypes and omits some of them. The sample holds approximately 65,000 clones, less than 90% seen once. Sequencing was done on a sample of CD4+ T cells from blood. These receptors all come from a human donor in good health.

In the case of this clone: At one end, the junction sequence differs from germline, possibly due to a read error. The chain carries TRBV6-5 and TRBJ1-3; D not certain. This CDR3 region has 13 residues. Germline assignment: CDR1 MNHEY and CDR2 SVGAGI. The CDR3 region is CLVRVTSGNTIYF. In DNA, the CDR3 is TGCCTCGTAAGGGTGACTTCTGGAAACACCATATATTTT.

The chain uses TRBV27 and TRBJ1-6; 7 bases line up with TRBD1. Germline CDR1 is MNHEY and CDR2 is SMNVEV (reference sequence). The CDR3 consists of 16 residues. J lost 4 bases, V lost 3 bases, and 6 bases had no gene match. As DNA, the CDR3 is TGTGCCAGCAGTTTTTTGACGGGACAGTATAATTCACCCCTCCACTTT. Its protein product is CASSFLTGQYNSPLHF.

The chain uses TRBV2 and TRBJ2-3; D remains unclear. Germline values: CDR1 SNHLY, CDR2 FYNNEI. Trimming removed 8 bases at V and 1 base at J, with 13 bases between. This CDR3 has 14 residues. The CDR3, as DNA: TGTGCCAGCGCATCCCCAAGCGGCACAGATACGCAGTATTTT. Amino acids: CASASPSGTDTQYF.

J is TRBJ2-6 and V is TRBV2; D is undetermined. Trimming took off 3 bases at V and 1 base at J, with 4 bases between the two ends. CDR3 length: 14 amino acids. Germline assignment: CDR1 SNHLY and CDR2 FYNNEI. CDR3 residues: CASSDQSGANVLTF. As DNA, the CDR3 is TGTGCCAGCAGTGACCAATCTGGGGCCAACGTCCTGACTTTC.

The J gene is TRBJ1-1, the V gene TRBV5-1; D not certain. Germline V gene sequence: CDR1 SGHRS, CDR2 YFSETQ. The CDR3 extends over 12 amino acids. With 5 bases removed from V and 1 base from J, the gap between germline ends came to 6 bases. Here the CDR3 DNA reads TGCGCCAGCAGGGAGCCGAACACTGAAGCTTTCTTT. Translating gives CASREPNTEAFF.

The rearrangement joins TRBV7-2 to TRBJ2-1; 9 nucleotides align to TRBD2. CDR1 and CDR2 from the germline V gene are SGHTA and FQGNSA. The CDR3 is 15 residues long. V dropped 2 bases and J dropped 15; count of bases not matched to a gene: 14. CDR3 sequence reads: CASSLRGGVAGVLFF. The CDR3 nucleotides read TGTGCCAGCAGCTTAAGAGGAGGTGTAGCGGGAGTCCTGTTCTTC.

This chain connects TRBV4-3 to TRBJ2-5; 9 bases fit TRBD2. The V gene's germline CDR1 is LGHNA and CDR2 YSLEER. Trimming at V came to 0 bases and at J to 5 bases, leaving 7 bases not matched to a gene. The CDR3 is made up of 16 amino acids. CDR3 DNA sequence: TGCGCCAGCAGCCAAGATAAGCTAGCGGGGCGGGAGACCCAGTACTTC. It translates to CASSQDKLAGRETQYF.

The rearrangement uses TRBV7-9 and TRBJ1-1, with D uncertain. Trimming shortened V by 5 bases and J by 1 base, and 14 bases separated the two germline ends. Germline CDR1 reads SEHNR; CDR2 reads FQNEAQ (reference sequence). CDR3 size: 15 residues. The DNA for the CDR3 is TGTGCCAGCAGCCTCCCCCGCTTCGGGAACACTGAAGCTTTCTTT. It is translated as CASSLPRFGNTEAFF.

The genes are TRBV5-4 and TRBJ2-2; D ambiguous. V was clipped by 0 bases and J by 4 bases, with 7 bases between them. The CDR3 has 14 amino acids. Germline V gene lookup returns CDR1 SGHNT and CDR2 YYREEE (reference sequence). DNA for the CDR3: TGTGCCAGCAGCTTGGCGACCTCCACCGGGGAGCTGTTTTTT. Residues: CASSLATSTGELFF.

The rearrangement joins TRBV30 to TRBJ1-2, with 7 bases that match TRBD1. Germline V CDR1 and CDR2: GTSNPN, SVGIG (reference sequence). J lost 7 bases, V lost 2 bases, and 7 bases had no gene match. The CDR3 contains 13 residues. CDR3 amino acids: CAWSPNRGRGYTF. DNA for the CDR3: TGTGCCTGGAGTCCGAACAGGGGACGTGGCTACACCTTC. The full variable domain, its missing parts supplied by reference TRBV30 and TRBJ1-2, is SQTIHQWPATLVQPVGSPLSLECTVEGTSNPNLYWYRQAAGRGLQLLFYSVGIGQISSEVPQNLSASRPQDRQFILSSKKLLLSDSGFYLCAWSPNRGRGYTFGSGTRLTVV.

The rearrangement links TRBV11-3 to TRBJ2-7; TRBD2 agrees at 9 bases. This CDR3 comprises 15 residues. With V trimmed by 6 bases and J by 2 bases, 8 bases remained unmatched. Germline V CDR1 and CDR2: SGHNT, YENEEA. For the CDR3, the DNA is TGTGCCAGCAGGGCAGGCGGGAGGGAAACCTACGAGCAGTACTTC. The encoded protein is CASRAGGRETYEQYF.

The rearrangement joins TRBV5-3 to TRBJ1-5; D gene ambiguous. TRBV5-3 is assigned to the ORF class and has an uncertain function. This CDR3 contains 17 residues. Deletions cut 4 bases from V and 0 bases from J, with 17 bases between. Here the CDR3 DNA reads TGTGCCAGAAGCGAGGTCCGGTTAGCAGGTAGCAATCAGCCCCAGCATTTT. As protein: CARSEVRLAGSNQPQHF.

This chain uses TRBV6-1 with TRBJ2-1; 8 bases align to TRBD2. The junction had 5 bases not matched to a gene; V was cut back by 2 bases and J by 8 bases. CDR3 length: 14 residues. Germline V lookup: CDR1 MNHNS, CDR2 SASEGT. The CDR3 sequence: CASSESRTSYEQFF. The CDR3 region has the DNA TGTGCCAGCAGTGAAAGTAGGACTAGCTATGAGCAGTTCTTC.

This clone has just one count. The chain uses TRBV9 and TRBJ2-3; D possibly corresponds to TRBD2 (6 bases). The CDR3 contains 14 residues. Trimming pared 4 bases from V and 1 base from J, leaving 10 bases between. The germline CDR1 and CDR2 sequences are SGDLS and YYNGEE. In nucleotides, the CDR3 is TGTGCCAGCAGCAGGGACTTCCGCACAGATACGCAGTATTTT. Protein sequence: CASSRDFRTDTQYF.

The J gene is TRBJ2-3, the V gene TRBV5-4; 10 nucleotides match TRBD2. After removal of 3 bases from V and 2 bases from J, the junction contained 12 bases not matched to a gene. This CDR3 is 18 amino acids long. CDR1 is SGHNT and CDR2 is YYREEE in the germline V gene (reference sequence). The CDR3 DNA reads TGTGCCAGCAGCTCCAATTTAGGGACTAGCGTCTTCACAGATACGCAGTATTTT. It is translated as CASSSNLGTSVFTDTQYF.

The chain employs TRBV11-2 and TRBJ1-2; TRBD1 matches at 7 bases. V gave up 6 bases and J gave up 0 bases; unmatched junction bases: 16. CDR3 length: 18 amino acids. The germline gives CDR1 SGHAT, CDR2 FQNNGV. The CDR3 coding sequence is TGTGCCAGCAGGCGATTCCGGGGGGACAGACAAGCTAACTATGGCTACACCTTC. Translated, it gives CASRRFRGDRQANYGYTF.

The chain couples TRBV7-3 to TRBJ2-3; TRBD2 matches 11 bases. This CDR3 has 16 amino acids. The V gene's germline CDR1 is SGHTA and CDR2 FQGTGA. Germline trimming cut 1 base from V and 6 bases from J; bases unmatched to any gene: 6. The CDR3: CASSLIAGGPKDTQYF. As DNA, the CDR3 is TGTGCCAGCAGCTTAATAGCGGGGGGGCCTAAGGATACGCAGTATTTT.

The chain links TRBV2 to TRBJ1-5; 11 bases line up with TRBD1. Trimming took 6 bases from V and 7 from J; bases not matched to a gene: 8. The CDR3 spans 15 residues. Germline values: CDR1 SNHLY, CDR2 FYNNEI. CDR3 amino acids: CASRRTGGRGQPQHF. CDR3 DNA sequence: TGTGCCAGCAGGAGGACAGGGGGCAGAGGACAGCCCCAGCATTTT.

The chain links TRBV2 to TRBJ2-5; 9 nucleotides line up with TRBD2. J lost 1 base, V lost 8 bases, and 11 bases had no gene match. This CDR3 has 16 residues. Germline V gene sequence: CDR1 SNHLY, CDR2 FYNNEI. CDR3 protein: CASARTGLAPQETQYF. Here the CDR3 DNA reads TGTGCCAGCGCAAGAACCGGACTAGCGCCCCAAGAGACCCAGTACTTC.

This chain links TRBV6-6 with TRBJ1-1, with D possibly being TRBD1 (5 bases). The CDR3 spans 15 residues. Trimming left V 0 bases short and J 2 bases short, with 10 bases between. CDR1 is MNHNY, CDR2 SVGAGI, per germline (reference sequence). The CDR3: CASSYSGPINTEAFF. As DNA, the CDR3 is TGTGCCAGCAGTTACTCGGGGCCGATTAACACTGAAGCTTTCTTT.

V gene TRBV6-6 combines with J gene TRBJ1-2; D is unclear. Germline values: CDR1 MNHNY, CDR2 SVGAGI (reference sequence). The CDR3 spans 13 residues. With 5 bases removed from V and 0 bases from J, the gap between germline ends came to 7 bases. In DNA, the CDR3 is TGTGCCAGCAGTGGAGTATCTAACTATGGCTACACCTTC. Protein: CASSGVSNYGYTF.

The CDR3: CAASGTVSYEQYF. CDR3 DNA: TGTGCCGCCTCCGGGACAGTTTCCTACGAGCAGTACTTC. The V call is TRBV10-3, the J call TRBJ2-7; TRBD1 aligns across 7 bases. The CDR3 consists of 13 residues. The germline CDR1 and CDR2 sequences are ENHRY and SYGVKD. Trimming removed 11 bases from V and 1 base from J; junction bases left unmatched: 8.

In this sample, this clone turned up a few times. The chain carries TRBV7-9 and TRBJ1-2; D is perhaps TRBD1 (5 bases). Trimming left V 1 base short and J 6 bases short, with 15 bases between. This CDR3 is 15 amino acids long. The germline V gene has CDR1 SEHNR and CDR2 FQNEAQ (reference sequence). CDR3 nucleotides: TGTGCCAGCAGCTTAGATGTCGACGGCAGGGATGGCTACACCTTC. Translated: CASSLDVDGRDGYTF.

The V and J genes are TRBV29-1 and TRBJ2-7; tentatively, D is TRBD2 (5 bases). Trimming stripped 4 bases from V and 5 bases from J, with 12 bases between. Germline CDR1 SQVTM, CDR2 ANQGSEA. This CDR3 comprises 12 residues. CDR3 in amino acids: CSVGRSINEQYF. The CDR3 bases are TGCAGCGTTGGGAGGTCCATTAACGAGCAGTACTTC.

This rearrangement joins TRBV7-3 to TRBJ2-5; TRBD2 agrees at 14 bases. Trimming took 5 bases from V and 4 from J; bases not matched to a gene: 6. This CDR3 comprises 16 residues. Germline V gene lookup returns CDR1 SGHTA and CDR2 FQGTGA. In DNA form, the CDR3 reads TGTGCCAGCAGCATAGGGACTAGCGGGAGTCGAGAGACCCAGTACTTC. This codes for CASSIGTSGSRETQYF.

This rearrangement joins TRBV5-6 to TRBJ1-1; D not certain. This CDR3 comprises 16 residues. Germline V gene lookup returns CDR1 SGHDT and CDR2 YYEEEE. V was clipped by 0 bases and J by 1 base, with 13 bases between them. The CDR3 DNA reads TGTGCCAGCAGCTTGGGGGCAGGACTATCGAACACTGAAGCTTTCTTT. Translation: CASSLGAGLSNTEAFF. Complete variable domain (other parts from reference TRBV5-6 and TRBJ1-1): DAGVTQSPTHLIKTRGQQVTLRCSPKSGHDTVSWYQQALGQGPQFIFQYYEEEERQRGNFPDRFSGHQFPNYSSELNVNALLLGDSALYLCASSLGAGLSNTEAFFGQGTRLTVV.

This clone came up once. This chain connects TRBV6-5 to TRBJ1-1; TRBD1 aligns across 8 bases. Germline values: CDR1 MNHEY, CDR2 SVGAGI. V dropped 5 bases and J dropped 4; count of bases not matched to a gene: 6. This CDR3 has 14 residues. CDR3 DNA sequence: TGTGCCAGCAGTGCCGGGACAGGTGTCACTGAAGCTTTCTTT. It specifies CASSAGTGVTEAFF.

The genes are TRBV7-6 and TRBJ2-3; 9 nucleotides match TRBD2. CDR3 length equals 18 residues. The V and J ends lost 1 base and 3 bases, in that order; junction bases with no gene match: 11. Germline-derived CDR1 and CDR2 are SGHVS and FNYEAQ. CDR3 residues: CASSLVLRGGRGTDTQYF. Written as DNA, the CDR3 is TGTGCCAGCAGCTTAGTTCTGCGGGGGGGCCGGGGGACAGATACGCAGTATTTT. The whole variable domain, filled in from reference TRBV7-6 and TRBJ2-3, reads GAGVSQSPRYKVTKRGQDVALRCDPISGHVSLYWYRQALGQGPEFLTYFNYEAQQDKSGLPNDRFSAERPEGSISTLTIQRTEQRDSAMYRCASSLVLRGGRGTDTQYFGPGTRLTVL.

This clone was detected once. The CDR3 coding sequence is TGTGCCTGCACTAGCGGAGCCTACGAGCAGTACTTC. Its translation: CACTSGAYEQYF. The chain combines TRBV30 with TRBJ2-7, with TRBD2 identical over 8 bases. V lost 6 bases, J lost 2 bases, and 3 bases stayed unmatched. This CDR3 region has 12 residues. Germline V CDR1 and CDR2: GTSNPN, SVGIG (reference sequence).